Following are 32 T cell receptor beta chains from one sample sequenced in a study of cytomegalovirus exposure and HLA in healthy donors. Both 60 Vbeta primers and 13 Jbeta primers went into the PCR. The assay was immunoSEQ multiplex PCR, and TCRdb's table has in-frame clones only and misses some. The listing contains about 96,000 clones. Sample: PBMCs. These receptors were obtained from a woman in her twenties or thirties in good health and CMV-seronegative.

The V call is TRBV6-1, the J call TRBJ2-2; D remains ambiguous. The CDR3 runs to 14 residues. Germline CDR1 is MNHNS and CDR2 is SASEGT. The V end lost 4 bases, the J end lost 4 bases, and 10 bases lay between the germline ends. CDR3: CASSVSLPTGELFF. CDR3 nucleotide sequence: TGTGCCAGCAGTGTCTCACTGCCCACCGGGGAGCTGTTTTTT.

The chain joins TRBV10-3 to TRBJ2-7; 8 nucleotides align to TRBD1. CDR1 and CDR2 (germline): ENHRY, SYGVKD. Trimming cost V 0 bases and J 6 bases; bases outside gene matches: 4. The CDR3 has 14 residues. The CDR3 sequence is CAISESADRVEQYF. CDR3 DNA sequence: TGTGCCATCAGTGAGTCGGCGGACAGGGTCGAGCAGTACTTC.

This chain connects TRBV27 to TRBJ2-3, with 8 bases lining up with TRBD2. V lost 2 bases and J lost 6; bases outside the gene matches: 7. Germline CDR1 reads MNHEY; CDR2 reads SMNVEV (reference sequence). The CDR3 runs to 15 residues. CDR3 loop: CASSLAGGVFDTQYF. CDR3 nucleotide sequence: TGTGCCAGCAGTTTAGCGGGGGGCGTATTTGATACGCAGTATTTT.

This chain connects TRBV27 to TRBJ2-1; 13 bases are a match to TRBD2. Per the germline V gene, CDR1 is MNHEY and CDR2 is SMNVEV (reference sequence). After removal of 6 bases from V and 7 bases from J, the junction contained 3 bases not matched to a gene. This CDR3 has 14 residues. CDR3 amino acids: CASSRTSGRNEQFF. CDR3 bases: TGTGCCAGCAGCCGGACTAGCGGGAGAAATGAGCAGTTCTTC.

In the case of this clone: The sample has other DNA sequences that encode this CDR3 too. CDR3 DNA sequence: TGCGCCAGCAGCTTGGGGGGGACAGGTGAAGAGACCCAGTACTTC. Residues: CASSLGGTGEETQYF. V and J are TRBV5-1 and TRBJ2-5; 8 positions agree with TRBD1. In germline, CDR1 is SGHRS, CDR2 YFSETQ. This CDR3 has 15 amino acids. V dropped 0 bases and J dropped 3; count of bases not matched to a gene: 4.

The V and J genes are TRBV15 and TRBJ2-1; D is possibly TRBD2 (5 bases). The germline V gene encodes CDR1 LNHNV and CDR2 YYDKDF (reference sequence). This CDR3 region has 14 residues. V was cut by 3 bases and J by 3 bases, with 9 bases left in between. This CDR3 reads CATSSAGDYNEQFF. CDR3 DNA sequence: TGTGCCACCAGCAGCGCCGGGGACTACAATGAGCAGTTCTTC.

The V and J genes are TRBV27 and TRBJ2-5; tentative D call: TRBD2 (6 bases). In germline, CDR1 is MNHEY, CDR2 SMNVEV (reference sequence). V lost 6 bases and J lost 5, with 13 bases in between. This CDR3 comprises 13 residues. CDR3 region: CASSPTRFETQYF. CDR3 nucleotides: TGTGCCAGCAGCCCGACTAGATTCGAGACCCAGTACTTC.

The chain carries TRBV14 and TRBJ2-5; TRBD1 might be the D (5 bases). Looked up from germline, CDR1 is SGHDN and CDR2 is FVKESK. The CDR3 is made up of 17 amino acids. The germline V and J ends were trimmed by 0 bases and 4 bases, with 18 bases remaining between them. The CDR3 protein is CASSQEKARAIAETQYF. CDR3 DNA sequence: TGTGCCAGCAGCCAAGAAAAAGCCAGGGCCATAGCAGAGACCCAGTACTTC.

The chain uses TRBV10-3 and TRBJ2-7; possibly TRBD2 for D (6 bases). From germline, CDR1 is ENHRY and CDR2 SYGVKD. This CDR3 is 11 amino acids long. The ends were cut back, 6 bases at V and 3 bases at J, with 6 bases in the middle. The CDR3: CAIRRGYEQYF. CDR3 nucleotides: TGTGCCATCAGGCGGGGCTACGAGCAGTACTTC.

The J gene is TRBJ1-2, the V gene TRBV9; perhaps TRBD1 as D (6 bases). CDR1 and CDR2 (germline): SGDLS, YYNGEE. Trimming shortened V by 4 bases and J by 3 bases, and 19 bases separated the two germline ends. The length of the CDR3 is 16 residues. CDR3 coding DNA: TGTGCCAGCAGCCGCGGGGGTGGGGGCGCAGACTATGGCTACACCTTC. Translation gives CASSRGGGGADYGYTF.

For the CDR3, the DNA is TGTGCCAGCAGCTTTCCCGGCAGGGCCCATGGCTACACCTTC. Encoded protein: CASSFPGRAHGYTF. The V call is TRBV11-2, the J call TRBJ1-2; the D gene is possibly TRBD1 (5 bases). The ends were cut back, 3 bases at V and 6 bases at J, with 14 bases in the middle. This CDR3 is built from 14 residues. Germline CDR1 SGHAT, CDR2 FQNNGV.

This sequence joins TRBV5-4 and TRBJ1-1; TRBD1 agrees at 9 bases. The germline gives CDR1 SGHNT, CDR2 YYREEE (reference sequence). The CDR3 is made up of 15 amino acids. J gave up 5 bases and V 3 bases, and 8 bases lay outside the gene matches. The CDR3 nucleotides read TGTGCCAGCAGCTGGAACAGGGGGCGAGAGACTGAAGCTTTCTTT. It translates to CASSWNRGRETEAFF.

V is TRBV30 and J is TRBJ1-5; tentatively, D is TRBD1 (5 bases). From germline, CDR1 is GTSNPN and CDR2 SVGIG (reference sequence). Trimming took off 7 bases at V and 3 bases at J, with 13 bases between the two ends. The CDR3 contains 13 residues. CDR3 coding DNA: TGTGCCTTCGCTCCTGGGGCCAATCAGCCCCAGCATTTT. This gives the protein CAFAPGANQPQHF.

A remark on this clone: Within the sample, other DNA sequences also encode this same CDR3. The genes are TRBV5-8 and TRBJ2-1; D may be TRBD1 (6 bases). The V gene lost 0 bases and the J gene lost 0 bases, with 7 bases spanning the gap. The CDR3 consists of 15 residues. Germline-derived CDR1 and CDR2 are SGHTS and YDEGEE. The CDR3 bases are TGTGCCAGCAGCTTGGAAGGGGGCTCCTACAATGAGCAGTTCTTC. Translated, it gives CASSLEGGSYNEQFF. The full variable domain, completed using reference TRBV5-8 and TRBJ2-1, is EAGVTQSPTHLIKTRGQQATLRCSPISGHTSVYWYQQALGLGLQFLLWYDEGEERNRGNFPPRFSGRQFPNYSSELNVNALELEDSALYLCASSLEGGSYNEQFFGPGTRLTVL.

The rearrangement joins TRBV19 to TRBJ1-2, with 8 positions matching TRBD1. From germline, CDR1 is LNHDA and CDR2 SQIVND (reference sequence). This CDR3 comprises 12 residues. V was pared by 7 bases and J by 8 bases, with 6 bases of the junction left unmatched. Here the CDR3 DNA reads TGTGCCAGTACCTGGACAGGGAACGGCTACACCTTC. Its translation is CASTWTGNGYTF.

The chain couples TRBV7-9 to TRBJ1-1; the D gene is possibly TRBD1 (5 bases). Germline values: CDR1 SEHNR, CDR2 FQNEAQ (reference sequence). The CDR3 covers 13 residues. Trimming took 2 bases from V and 10 from J, leaving 14 bases between them. This CDR3 reads CASSLRGPTGAFF. CDR3 nucleotides: TGTGCCAGCAGCTTAAGGGGCCCCACCGGAGCTTTCTTT.

The chain recombines TRBV19 with TRBJ2-3, with unresolved D. V was pared by 5 bases and J by 1 base, with 13 bases between. The CDR3 spans 15 residues. Per germline, CDR1 LNHDA and CDR2 SQIVND (reference sequence). CDR3 coding DNA: TGTGCCAGTAGTCCCGTTCTTAGTCGCACAGATACGCAGTATTTT. This codes for CASSPVLSRTDTQYF. Using reference TRBV19 and TRBJ2-3 for the parts outside the CDR3, the full variable domain is DGGITQSPKYLFRKEGQNVTLSCEQNLNHDAMYWYRQDPGQGLRLIYYSQIVNDFQKGDIAEGYSVSREKKESFPLTVTSAQKNPTAFYLCASSPVLSRTDTQYFGPGTRLTVL.

The rearrangement uses TRBV29-1 and TRBJ1-4; 7 bases map to TRBD1. Trimming at V came to 5 bases and at J to 8 bases, leaving 11 bases not matched to a gene. The length of the CDR3 is 14 residues. The V gene's germline CDR1 is SQVTM and CDR2 ANQGSEA. In nucleotides, the CDR3 is TGCAGCGTTCAAACGACAGGGATAGGCGAAAAACTGTTTTTT. Amino acids: CSVQTTGIGEKLFF.

The gene calls are TRBV27 and TRBJ1-5, with D perhaps matching TRBD1 (6 bases). The CDR3 covers 15 residues. Trimming removed 0 bases from V and 2 bases from J, with 8 bases in between. Germline V gene lookup returns CDR1 MNHEY and CDR2 SMNVEV (reference sequence). The CDR3: CASSLSAGGNQPQHF. The DNA of the CDR3 is TGTGCCAGCAGTTTATCTGCAGGGGGCAATCAGCCCCAGCATTTT.

This chain links TRBV5-1 with TRBJ2-3; 9 bases align to TRBD2. Germline V gene sequence: CDR1 SGHRS, CDR2 YFSETQ. This CDR3 comprises 15 residues. V shed 1 base and J 6 bases; nucleotides not matched to a gene: 6. The CDR3 spells CASSLSSGDGDTQYF. The CDR3, as DNA: TGCGCCAGCAGCTTGTCTAGCGGGGACGGGGATACGCAGTATTTT.

V and J are TRBV27 and TRBJ1-2; TRBD1 aligns across 9 bases. CDR3 length: 15 residues. CDR1 MNHEY and CDR2 SMNVEV come from the germline V gene (reference sequence). V trimming: 5 bases; J trimming: 4 bases; junction bases outside the gene matches: 8. The CDR3 loop is CASSPRTGVAYGYTF. Here the CDR3 DNA reads TGTGCCAGCAGTCCCCGGACAGGGGTGGCCTATGGCTACACCTTC.

The rearrangement uses TRBV27 and TRBJ2-7, with D tentatively TRBD2 (6 bases). The V end lost 6 bases, the J end lost 2 bases, and 14 bases lay between the germline ends. Per the germline V gene, CDR1 is MNHEY and CDR2 is SMNVEV (reference sequence). This CDR3 comprises 14 residues. The CDR3 DNA reads TGTGCCAGCAGCCTCCTAGCGAGAACCTACGAGCAGTACTTC. The encoded protein is CASSLLARTYEQYF.

The rearrangement uses TRBV19 and TRBJ2-6, with D perhaps TRBD2 (5 bases). From germline, CDR1 is LNHDA and CDR2 SQIVND (reference sequence). V lost 1 base and J lost 2, with 6 bases in between. The CDR3 totals 15 residues. The DNA of the CDR3 is TGTGCCAGTAGTATAGTGAGGGCTGGGGCCAACGTCCTGACTTTC. It yields the protein CASSIVRAGANVLTF.

This chain connects TRBV5-1 to TRBJ1-1; D remains unclear. Germline V CDR1 and CDR2: SGHRS, YFSETQ. CDR3 length: 14 residues. The V end was cut by 0 bases, the J end by 4 bases, with 10 bases between. The CDR3 region has the DNA TGCGCCAGCAGCTTGGACGGGGTGAGCACTGAAGCTTTCTTT. This encodes CASSLDGVSTEAFF.

The J gene is TRBJ1-5, the V gene TRBV6-1, with 8 bases identical to TRBD1. V lost 3 bases and J lost 8; bases outside the gene matches: 6. Germline CDR1 and CDR2: MNHNS and SASEGT. The CDR3 runs 14 residues. The CDR3 sequence is CASSETGASEPQHF. CDR3 nucleotides: TGTGCCAGCAGTGAGACAGGGGCGAGTGAGCCCCAGCATTTT.

The rearrangement links TRBV6-6 to TRBJ1-2; 8 bases fit TRBD1. J gave up 8 bases and V 11 bases, and 7 bases lay outside the gene matches. Germline CDR1 MNHNY, CDR2 SVGAGI (reference sequence). The CDR3 totals 11 residues. CDR3 region: CAADRGGGYTF. CDR3 in DNA: TGTGCCGCTGACAGGGGCGGGGGCTACACCTTC.

This chain joins TRBV5-1 and TRBJ2-1, with a possible D match to TRBD2 (6 bases). Trimming took 0 bases from V and 10 from J, leaving 11 bases between them. The CDR3 covers 13 residues. In germline, CDR1 is SGHRS, CDR2 YFSETQ. The CDR3 nucleotides read TGCGCCAGCAGCTTGGGACAGCGGGTAGAGCAGTTCTTC. It specifies CASSLGQRVEQFF.

The chain carries TRBV6-1 and TRBJ2-5; tentatively, D is TRBD1 (5 bases). Trimming took off 8 bases at V and 3 bases at J, with 10 bases between the two ends. The germline gives CDR1 MNHNS, CDR2 SASEGT. The CDR3 is 12 amino acids. CDR3 bases: TGTGCCAGCCAGGACATTAAAGAGACCCAGTACTTC. Translation: CASQDIKETQYF.

The rearrangement joins TRBV25-1 to TRBJ1-5; D is ambiguous. Germline V gene data show CDR1 as MGHDK and CDR2 as SYGVNS. CDR3 length: 13 residues. Trimming left V 2 bases short and J 2 bases short, with 4 bases between. The CDR3, as DNA: TGTGCCAGCAGTGAACTTGGCAATCAGCCCCAGCATTTT. Translation: CASSELGNQPQHF. Drawing the rest from reference TRBV25-1 and TRBJ1-5, the complete variable domain is EADIYQTPRYLVIGTGKKITLECSQTMGHDKMYWYQQDPGMELHLIHYSYGVNSTEKGDLSSESTVSRIRTEHFPLTLESARPSHTSQYLCASSELGNQPQHFGDGTRLSIL.

The V call is TRBV5-1, the J call TRBJ2-3, with 8 bases matching TRBD2. This CDR3 is 15 amino acids long. Germline V lookup: CDR1 SGHRS, CDR2 YFSETQ. V was pared by 4 bases and J by 5 bases, with 9 bases of the junction left unmatched. This chain's CDR3 is CASSKTSGREDTQYF. CDR3 nucleotide sequence: TGCGCCAGCAGCAAAACTAGCGGAAGGGAAGATACGCAGTATTTT.

This chain uses TRBV6-6 with TRBJ1-1; 7 nucleotides match TRBD1. The V segment lost 5 bases and the J segment 0 bases; nucleotides outside the gene matches: 3. This CDR3 has 14 residues. Germline CDR1 and CDR2: MNHNY and SVGAGI (reference sequence). CDR3 DNA: TGTGCCAGCAGTCCCGGGACAGTGAACACTGAAGCTTTCTTT. Its translation is CASSPGTVNTEAFF.

The rearrangement links TRBV14 to TRBJ2-7; tentatively, D is TRBD2 (6 bases). Germline V gene sequence: CDR1 SGHDN, CDR2 FVKESK. CDR3 size: 16 residues. The germline V and J ends were trimmed by 4 bases and 0 bases, with 16 bases remaining between them. The CDR3 DNA is TGTGCCAGCAGCCTCCTTAGCGGATCAAGCTCCTACGAGCAGTACTTC. Its protein product is CASSLLSGSSSYEQYF. The full variable domain, rest sourced from reference TRBV14 and TRBJ2-7, is EAGVTQFPSHSVIEKGQTVTLRCDPISGHDNLYWYRRVMGKEIKFLLHFVKESKQDESGMPNNRFLAERTGGTYSTLKVQPAELEDSGVYFCASSLLSGSSSYEQYFGPGTRLTVT.